This T cell receptor beta chain originates from a study of shared clonotypes between healthy human individuals. The germline gives CDR1 MNHNS, CDR2 SASEGT. The CDR3 runs to 10 residues. The ends were cut back, 11 bases at V and 2 bases at J, with 4 bases in the middle. The method was immunoSEQ multiplex PCR; TCRdb's version includes in-frame clones alone and lacks a portion of them. The table lists approximately 92,000 clones, about 70% of them singletons. On this clone: As yet, its antigen is unknown.

Study-level points and caveats: Compared with memory subsets, naive subsets generally had larger estimated richness. Roughly 5% of naive CD4 clonotypes were shared across four donors.

V usage is TRBV6-1 and J usage is TRBJ1-5; D is unresolved. The sample taken for sequencing was memory CD8+ T cells sorted from blood. The sample's subset: CD45RO+ cells pooled with CCR7-negative TemRA cells. This clonotype was obtained from a man aged 30 to 45 in good health. Here the CDR3 reads CAAGNQPQHF. CDR3 nucleotides: TGTGCCGCCGGCAATCAGCCCCAGCATTTT.